One and the same sample provided the 26 T cell receptor beta chains below, sequenced in a study of response to subunit inactivated influenza vaccine. Each CDR3 protein is one row after TCRdb ran MiXCR on the RT-PCR reads. Seen here are hundreds of thousands of distinct CDR3 sequences, approximately 14% observed once, and the top ten hold roughly 10%. The sequencing here drew on PBMCs from blood, taken 12 days after vaccination. The receptors were sampled from a man between 45 and 60 years old who received an inactivated influenza vaccine.

This clonotype was picked up many times. This chain joins TRBV12-3 or TRBV12-4 and TRBJ2-3, with 11 positions matching TRBD2. The CDR3 has 15 amino acids. The trim removed 6 bases at V and 1 base at J, leaving 3 bases unmatched. The CDR3: CASRLAGEGTDTQYF. The CDR3 bases are TGTGCCAGCAGACTAGCGGGAGAGGGCACAGATACGCAGTATTTT.

The sample holds a few counts of this clonotype. The chain is built from TRBV11-2 and TRBJ2-2, with 7 bases that match TRBD2. Germline CDR1 reads SGHAT; CDR2 reads FQNNGV. V dropped 10 bases and J dropped 0; count of bases not matched to a gene: 5. The CDR3 is 14 residues long. The CDR3 DNA reads as TGTGCCATGCCTCGGGGGGCGAACACCGGGGAGCTGTTTTTT. Translating gives CAMPRGANTGELFF. Filled out from reference TRBV11-2 and TRBJ2-2, the complete variable domain reads EAGVAQSPRYKIIEKRQSVAFWCNPISGHATLYWYQQILGQGPKLLIQFQNNGVVDDSQLPKDRFSAERLKGVDSTLKIQPAKLEDSAVYLCAMPRGANTGELFFGEGSRLTVL.

The chain couples TRBV7-2 to TRBJ1-1, with D possibly matching TRBD1 (5 bases). Germline V CDR1 and CDR2: SGHTA, FQGNSA. The germline V and J ends were trimmed by 1 base and 2 bases, with 11 bases remaining between them. This CDR3 is 15 amino acids long. The CDR3 DNA reads TGTGCCAGCAGCTTAGTCGGAGGGACTAACACTGAAGCTTTCTTT. It encodes CASSLVGGTNTEAFF.

This clonotype occurred a few times. This sequence joins TRBV27 and TRBJ1-1; D gene ambiguous. V was cut by 3 bases and J by 1 base, with 9 bases left in between. Per the germline V gene, CDR1 is MNHEY and CDR2 is SMNVEV (reference sequence). This CDR3 is 14 amino acids long. The CDR3 DNA sequence: TGTGCCAGCAGTTTTGGGGTTTCGAACACTGAAGCTTTCTTT. It yields the protein CASSFGVSNTEAFF.

This clonotype showed up just a few times. V usage is TRBV5-1 and J usage is TRBJ2-2, with D maybe TRBD2 (6 bases). Germline assignment: CDR1 SGHRS and CDR2 YFSETQ. The CDR3 is 15 residues long. V gave up 4 bases and J gave up 6 bases, with 16 bases separating them. Here the CDR3 reads CASSPQAGGAGELFF. For the CDR3, the DNA is TGCGCCAGCAGCCCACAAGCCGGGGGAGCCGGGGAGCTGTTTTTT. The entire variable domain, with the rest obtained from reference TRBV5-1 and TRBJ2-2, is as follows: KAGVTQTPRYLIKTRGQQVTLSCSPISGHRSVSWYQQTPGQGLQFLFEYFSETQRNKGNFPGRFSGRQFSNSRSEMNVSTLELGDSALYLCASSPQAGGAGELFFGEGSRLTVL.

The rearrangement links TRBV4-2 to TRBJ2-2; no definite D call. V was clipped by 3 bases and J by 1 base, with 9 bases between them. The CDR3 covers 15 residues. The V gene's germline CDR1 is LGHNA and CDR2 YNFKEQ. In DNA, the CDR3 is TGTGCCAGCAGCCAGGACGCGGAGAACACCGGGGAGCTGTTTTTT. Amino acid sequence: CASSQDAENTGELFF.

This chain links TRBV10-2 with TRBJ2-1; 11 bases agree with TRBD2. This CDR3 is built from 15 residues. V lost 3 bases, J lost 4 bases, and 2 bases stayed unmatched. Germline V gene data show CDR1 as WSHSY and CDR2 as SAAADI. Here the CDR3 reads CASSETSGGYNEQFF. The CDR3 DNA sequence: TGCGCCAGCAGTGAAACTAGCGGGGGATACAATGAGCAGTTCTTC.

The rearrangement joins TRBV6-5 to TRBJ2-2, with D uncertain. The CDR3 runs 12 residues. V shed 1 base and J shed 6 bases, with 3 bases lying between them. Germline loops: CDR1 MNHEY, CDR2 SVGAGI. CDR3 nucleotide sequence: TGTGCCAGCAGTTACTTTTCCGGGGAGCTGTTTTTT. Translated: CASSYFSGELFF.

This clonotype was found a few times. The chain carries TRBV14 and TRBJ2-1; D is uncertain. CDR1 is SGHDN, CDR2 FVKESK, per germline. CDR3 length: 16 amino acids. Trimming took 4 bases from V and 2 from J, leaving 15 bases between them. Written as DNA, the CDR3 is TGTGCCAGCAGCCCGGCGCCCAGGCAGACCTACAATGAGCAGTTCTTC. This encodes CASSPAPRQTYNEQFF.

The sample holds a few counts of this clonotype. This sequence joins TRBV15 and TRBJ1-6; D is unclear. The CDR3 runs to 17 residues. In germline, CDR1 is LNHNV, CDR2 YYDKDF (reference sequence). Trimming removed 6 bases from V and 4 bases from J, with 19 bases in between. The CDR3 loop is CATRVGDLSWYNSPLHF. CDR3 nucleotide sequence: TGTGCCACCAGAGTAGGAGACCTAAGCTGGTATAATTCACCCCTCCACTTT. Combining the CDR3 with reference TRBV15 and TRBJ1-6 gives the whole variable domain DAMVIQNPRYQVTQFGKPVTLSCSQTLNHNVMYWYQQKSSQAPKLLFHYYDKDFNNEADTPDNFQSRRPNTSFCFLDIRSPGLGDTAMYLCATRVGDLSWYNSPLHFGNGTRLTVT.

V usage is TRBV11-2 and J usage is TRBJ2-2, with 11 nucleotides matching TRBD2. Per the germline V gene, CDR1 is SGHAT and CDR2 is FQNNGV. The CDR3 spans 19 residues. V lost 3 bases to trimming and J lost 5 bases; unmatched junction nucleotides: 14. DNA for the CDR3: TGTGCCAGCAGCTTCTCACCGATAGCGGGGGGGCGGTTTACCGGGGAGCTGTTTTTT. Translation gives CASSFSPIAGGRFTGELFF.

There are many counts of this clonotype. The chain has TRBV29-1 and TRBJ2-1; 14 positions match TRBD2. The CDR3 loop spans 18 amino acids. Germline CDR1 is SQVTM and CDR2 is ANQGSEA. J lost 0 bases, V lost 3 bases, and 7 bases had no gene match. The DNA for the CDR3 is TGCAGCGTTGAGGGGACTAGCGGGGGTGTCAACTCCTACAATGAGCAGTTCTTC. It yields the protein CSVEGTSGGVNSYNEQFF.

A few counts support this clonotype. The V gene is TRBV20-1, the J gene TRBJ2-7; 7 nucleotides line up with TRBD1. V lost 6 bases and J lost 2; bases outside the gene matches: 7. The CDR3 covers 13 residues. Germline V gene sequence: CDR1 DFQATT, CDR2 SNEGSKA (reference sequence). DNA of the CDR3: TGCAGTGCCCCTCGACAGGGACCCTACGAGCAGTACTTC. It codes for CSAPRQGPYEQYF.

This clonotype was counted a few times. The chain has TRBV28 and TRBJ2-3, with 7 bases that match TRBD2. This CDR3 has 14 residues. Trimming took 8 bases from V and 1 from J; bases not matched to a gene: 6. From germline, CDR1 is MDHEN and CDR2 SYDVKM. This CDR3 is CASLSLAGTDTQYF. CDR3 nucleotides: TGTGCCAGCCTTAGTCTAGCGGGCACAGATACGCAGTATTTT.

In its sample, this clonotype was seen a few times. This rearrangement joins TRBV20-1 to TRBJ2-3; D is perhaps TRBD2 (5 bases). The CDR3 is made up of 15 amino acids. Germline assignment: CDR1 DFQATT and CDR2 SNEGSKA (reference sequence). V was trimmed by 3 bases and J by 0 bases, leaving 13 bases between them. CDR3 DNA sequence: TGCAGTGCTAGGACGAGCGGAGCTAGCACAGATACGCAGTATTTT. Protein product: CSARTSGASTDTQYF.

This clonotype came up many times. The CDR3 nucleotides read TGTGCCAGCAGTCCGGGGGGACTGCCTTGGAGCTACACCTTC. This translates into CASSPGGLPWSYTF. The chain couples TRBV12-3 or TRBV12-4 to TRBJ1-2; tentative D call: TRBD1 (5 bases). The CDR3 has 14 residues. With 5 bases removed from V and 9 bases from J, the gap between germline ends came to 19 bases.

This clonotype appeared many times. V and J are TRBV20-1 and TRBJ1-4; tentatively, D is TRBD1 (5 bases). CDR3 length equals 16 residues. The germline V gene encodes CDR1 DFQATT and CDR2 SNEGSKA (reference sequence). The V end lost 1 base, the J end lost 6 bases, and 18 bases lay between the germline ends. CDR3 nucleotide sequence: TGCAGTGCTAGAGGGGGCGATCTCGCCATCGATGAAAAACTGTTTTTT. Translating gives CSARGGDLAIDEKLFF.

This clonotype was seen more than once but under ten times. The CDR3 region is CASSSRPTQETQYF. CDR3 DNA sequence: TGTGCCAGCTCAAGTCGGCCAACCCAAGAGACCCAGTACTTC. The chain links TRBV18 to TRBJ2-5; D remains ambiguous. This CDR3 spans 14 amino acids. Germline CDR1 KGHSH, CDR2 LQKENI. Deletions cut 5 bases from V and 1 base from J, with 11 bases between.

V usage is TRBV20-1 and J usage is TRBJ2-1, with TRBD2 as a possible D gene (7 bases). The CDR3 runs to 14 residues. CDR1 is DFQATT, CDR2 SNEGSKA, per germline (reference sequence). The ends were cut back, 2 bases at V and 7 bases at J, with 15 bases in the middle. CDR3 nucleotides: TGCAGTGCTAGACGGGGGGCCAGCAGTAATGAGCAGTTCTTC. Amino acids: CSARRGASSNEQFF.

In its sample, this clonotype was seen a few times. For the CDR3, the DNA is TGCAGTGCTAGACCCACTCCGGGACAGGGAGGTGGCTACACCTTC. The encoded protein is CSARPTPGQGGGYTF. This chain uses TRBV20-1 with TRBJ1-2, with 9 bases matching TRBD1. The V segment lost 2 bases and the J segment 7 bases; nucleotides outside the gene matches: 11. Germline CDR1 reads DFQATT; CDR2 reads SNEGSKA (reference sequence). This CDR3 has 15 amino acids.

The V gene is TRBV28, the J gene TRBJ2-1; D is uncertain. The CDR3 has 16 residues. Germline V gene lookup returns CDR1 MDHEN and CDR2 SYDVKM. The ends were cut back, 2 bases at V and 3 bases at J, with 14 bases in the middle. This chain's CDR3 is CASSLTTATSYNEQFF. CDR3 DNA sequence: TGTGCCAGCAGTTTAACCACAGCCACAAGCTACAATGAGCAGTTCTTC.

This clonotype occurred once. V gene TRBV3-1 combines with J gene TRBJ2-5; D may be TRBD2 (5 bases). This CDR3 has 17 residues. Germline V gene data show CDR1 as LGHDT and CDR2 as YNNKEL (reference sequence). Trimming took off 0 bases at V and 4 bases at J, with 18 bases between the two ends. DNA of the CDR3: TGTGCCAGCAGCCAAGATCGGCTAGCCCCAGTTGGAGAGACCCAGTACTTC. Amino acids: CASSQDRLAPVGETQYF.

The V and J genes are TRBV12-3 or TRBV12-4 and TRBJ2-2; TRBD1 might be the D (6 bases). Trimming shortened V by 7 bases and J by 6 bases, and 15 bases separated the two germline ends. This CDR3 has 14 residues. For the CDR3, the DNA is TGTGCCAGCATCCGAGGACAGTCGGCCGGGGAGCTGTTTTTT. Translation: CASIRGQSAGELFF.

The chain uses TRBV10-3 and TRBJ2-7; 10 positions match TRBD1. The junction had 11 bases not matched to a gene; V was cut back by 6 bases and J by 3 bases. Germline assignment: CDR1 ENHRY and CDR2 SYGVKD. The CDR3 has 16 residues. CDR3 in amino acids: CAISATDRGQVYEQYF. The CDR3 DNA is TGTGCCATCAGCGCTACAGACAGGGGGCAGGTCTACGAGCAGTACTTC.

V is TRBV7-2 and J is TRBJ2-3, with D uncertain. The CDR3 is 12 residues long. V dropped 5 bases and J dropped 12 bases, with 15 bases sitting between them. Germline CDR1 reads SGHTA; CDR2 reads FQGNSA. The CDR3 loop reads CASSLGAPSQYF. For the CDR3, the DNA is TGTGCCAGCAGCCTCGGAGCGCCCAGTCAGTATTTT.

The chain links TRBV9 to TRBJ2-7; tentative D call: TRBD1 (6 bases). V lost 0 bases and J lost 2, with 12 bases in between. CDR3 length: 15 amino acids. Germline V gene data show CDR1 as SGDLS and CDR2 as YYNGEE. In nucleotides, the CDR3 is TGTGCCAGCAGCGTAGGGGCAGGGGTCACCTACGAGCAGTACTTC. It is translated as CASSVGAGVTYEQYF.